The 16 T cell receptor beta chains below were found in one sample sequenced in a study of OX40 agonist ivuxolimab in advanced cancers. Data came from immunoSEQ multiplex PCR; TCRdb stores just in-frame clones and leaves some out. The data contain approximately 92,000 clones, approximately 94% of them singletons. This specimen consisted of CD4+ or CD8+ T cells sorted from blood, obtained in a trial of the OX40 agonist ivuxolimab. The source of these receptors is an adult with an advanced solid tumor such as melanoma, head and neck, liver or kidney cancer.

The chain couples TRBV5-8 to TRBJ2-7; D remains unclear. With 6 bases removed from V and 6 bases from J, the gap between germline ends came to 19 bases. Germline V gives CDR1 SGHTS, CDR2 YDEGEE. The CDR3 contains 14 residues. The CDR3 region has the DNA TGTGCCAGCATCCAACCGTCCAACCGCCTCGAGCAGTACTTC. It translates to CASIQPSNRLEQYF.

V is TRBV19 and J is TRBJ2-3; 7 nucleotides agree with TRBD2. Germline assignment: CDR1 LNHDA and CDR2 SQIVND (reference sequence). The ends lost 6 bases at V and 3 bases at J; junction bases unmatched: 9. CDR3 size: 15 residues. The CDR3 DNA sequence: TGTGCCAGTAGGAGGGAGGGCGGAAGGACAGATACGCAGTATTTT. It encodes CASRREGGRTDTQYF.

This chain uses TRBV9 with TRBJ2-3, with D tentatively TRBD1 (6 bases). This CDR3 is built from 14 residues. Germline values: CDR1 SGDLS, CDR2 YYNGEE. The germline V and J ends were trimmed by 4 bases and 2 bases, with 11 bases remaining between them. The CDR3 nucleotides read TGTGCCAGCAGCCAGGACAGTTTCACAGATACGCAGTATTTT. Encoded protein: CASSQDSFTDTQYF.

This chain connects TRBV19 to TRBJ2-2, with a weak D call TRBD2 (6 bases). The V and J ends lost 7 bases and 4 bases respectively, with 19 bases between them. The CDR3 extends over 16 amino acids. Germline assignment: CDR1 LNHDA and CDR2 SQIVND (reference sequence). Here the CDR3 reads CASTLGGMIGTGELFF. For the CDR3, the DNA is TGTGCCAGTACCCTTGGGGGGATGATTGGCACCGGGGAGCTGTTTTTT.

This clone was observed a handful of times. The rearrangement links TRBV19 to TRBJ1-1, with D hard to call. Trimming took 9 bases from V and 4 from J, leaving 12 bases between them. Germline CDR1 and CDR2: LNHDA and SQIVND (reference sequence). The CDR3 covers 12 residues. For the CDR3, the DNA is TGTGCCAGCGCGTCGGCTGGCACTGAAGCTTTCTTT. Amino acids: CASASAGTEAFF. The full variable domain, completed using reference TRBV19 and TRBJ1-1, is DGGITQSPKYLFRKEGQNVTLSCEQNLNHDAMYWYRQDPGQGLRLIYYSQIVNDFQKGDIAEGYSVSREKKESFPLTVTSAQKNPTAFYLCASASAGTEAFFGQGTRLTVV.

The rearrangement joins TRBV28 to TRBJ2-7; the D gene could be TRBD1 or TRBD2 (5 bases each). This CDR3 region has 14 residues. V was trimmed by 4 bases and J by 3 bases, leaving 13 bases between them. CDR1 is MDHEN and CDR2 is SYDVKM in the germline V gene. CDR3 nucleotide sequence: TGTGCCAGCAGTTCGGGACCGACGAGCTACGAGCAGTACTTC. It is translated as CASSSGPTSYEQYF. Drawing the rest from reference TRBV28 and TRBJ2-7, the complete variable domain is DVKVTQSSRYLVKRTGEKVFLECVQDMDHENMFWYRQDPGLGLRLIYFSYDVKMKEKGDIPEGYSVSREKKERFSLILESASTNQTSMYLCASSSGPTSYEQYFGPGTRLTVT.

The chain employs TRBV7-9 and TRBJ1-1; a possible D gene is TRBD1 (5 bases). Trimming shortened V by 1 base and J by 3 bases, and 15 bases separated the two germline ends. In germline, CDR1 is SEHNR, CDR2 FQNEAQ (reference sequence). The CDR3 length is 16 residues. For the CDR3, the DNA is TGTGCCAGCAGCTTAGTTGGCCGGGGGGAGGACACTGAAGCTTTCTTT. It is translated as CASSLVGRGEDTEAFF.

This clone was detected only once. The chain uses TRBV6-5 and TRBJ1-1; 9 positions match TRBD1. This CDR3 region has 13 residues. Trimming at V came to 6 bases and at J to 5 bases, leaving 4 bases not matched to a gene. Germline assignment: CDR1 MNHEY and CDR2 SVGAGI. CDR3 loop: CASRPGQGTEAFF. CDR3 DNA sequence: TGTGCCAGCAGGCCGGGACAGGGAACTGAAGCTTTCTTT.

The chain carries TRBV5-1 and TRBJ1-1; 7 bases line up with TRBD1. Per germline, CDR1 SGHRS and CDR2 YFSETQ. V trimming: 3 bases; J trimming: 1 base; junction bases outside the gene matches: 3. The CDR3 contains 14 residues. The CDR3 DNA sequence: TGCGCCAGCAGCTGGTGGACAGGGAACACTGAAGCTTTCTTT. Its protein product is CASSWWTGNTEAFF. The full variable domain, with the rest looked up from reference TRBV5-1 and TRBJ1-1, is KAGVTQTPRYLIKTRGQQVTLSCSPISGHRSVSWYQQTPGQGLQFLFEYFSETQRNKGNFPGRFSGRQFSNSRSEMNVSTLELGDSALYLCASSWWTGNTEAFFGQGTRLTVV.

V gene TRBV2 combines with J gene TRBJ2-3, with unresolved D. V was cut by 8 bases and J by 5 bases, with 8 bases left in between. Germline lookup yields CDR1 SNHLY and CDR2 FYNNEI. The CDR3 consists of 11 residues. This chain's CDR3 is CASDVGDTQYF. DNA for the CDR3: TGTGCCAGCGATGTTGGAGATACGCAGTATTTT. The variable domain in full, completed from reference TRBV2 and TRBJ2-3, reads EPEVTQTPSHQVTQMGQEVILRCVPISNHLYFYWYRQILGQKVEFLVSFYNNEISEKSEIFDDQFSVERPDGSNFTLKIRSTKLEDSAMYFCASDVGDTQYFGPGTRLTVL.

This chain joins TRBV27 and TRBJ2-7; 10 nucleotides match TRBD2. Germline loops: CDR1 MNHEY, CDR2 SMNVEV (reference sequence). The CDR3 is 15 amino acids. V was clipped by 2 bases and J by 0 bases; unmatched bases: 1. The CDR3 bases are TGTGCCAGCAGTTTAGCTAGCGGGGGCTCCTACGAGCAGTACTTC. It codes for CASSLASGGSYEQYF.

CDR3 in amino acids: CASSPGWNTEAFF. The CDR3 DNA reads as TGTGCCAGTAGCCCGGGGTGGAACACTGAAGCTTTCTTT. The chain is built from TRBV19 and TRBJ1-1; unclear D gene. CDR1 and CDR2 (germline): LNHDA, SQIVND (reference sequence). Trimming cost V 6 bases and J 1 base, with 9 bases left between them. The CDR3 has 13 residues.

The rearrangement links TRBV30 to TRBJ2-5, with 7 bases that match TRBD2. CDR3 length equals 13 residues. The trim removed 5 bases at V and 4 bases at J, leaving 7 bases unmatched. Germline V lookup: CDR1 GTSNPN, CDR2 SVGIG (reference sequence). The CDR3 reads CAWAGVVVETQYF. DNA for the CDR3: TGTGCCTGGGCGGGAGTCGTGGTAGAGACCCAGTACTTC.

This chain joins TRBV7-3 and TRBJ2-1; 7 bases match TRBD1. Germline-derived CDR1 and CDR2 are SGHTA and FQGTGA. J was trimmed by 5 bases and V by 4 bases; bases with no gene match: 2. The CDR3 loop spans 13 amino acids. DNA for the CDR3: TGTGCCAGCAGCTCTGGGACAGACAATGAGCAGTTCTTC. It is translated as CASSSGTDNEQFF.

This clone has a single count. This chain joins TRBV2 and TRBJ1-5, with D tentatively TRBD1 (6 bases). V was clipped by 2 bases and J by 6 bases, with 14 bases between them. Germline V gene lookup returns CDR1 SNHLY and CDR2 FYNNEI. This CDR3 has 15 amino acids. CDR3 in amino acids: CASSELGASSQPQHF. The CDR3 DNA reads TGTGCCAGCAGTGAACTGGGGGCATCTAGTCAGCCCCAGCATTTT.

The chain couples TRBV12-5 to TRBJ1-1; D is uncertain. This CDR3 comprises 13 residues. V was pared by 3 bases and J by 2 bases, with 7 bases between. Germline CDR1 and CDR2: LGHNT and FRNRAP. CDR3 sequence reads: CASGLLANTEAFF. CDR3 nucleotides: TGTGCTAGTGGTTTATTGGCAAACACTGAAGCTTTCTTT.